This TCR beta chain was sequenced during a study of blood T cell repertoires in COVID-19. At the level of the study: The cDNA or gDNA used as material had been derived from T cells, B-cell-depleted T cells, or PBMCs.

This clone was counted ten times or more. The length of the CDR3 is 14 residues. V dropped 5 bases and J dropped 1 base, with 9 bases sitting between them. Per the germline V gene, CDR1 is SGHVS and CDR2 is FQNEAQ. Some clones are missing from TCRdb's copy, which holds only in-frame ones; the method was immunoSEQ multiplex PCR. The sample comprises approximately 140,000 clones, about 84% of which are singletons, and 8.8% rests with the top ten. The V call is TRBV7-8, the J call TRBJ1-3, with D possibly matching TRBD1 (6 bases). Sequenced input: peripheral blood. The source is a woman older than 75 in a cohort sampled during active or convalescent COVID-19. Written as DNA, the CDR3 is TGTGCCAGCAGCCGAGACAGGTCTGGAAACACCATATATTTT. As protein: CASSRDRSGNTIYF.